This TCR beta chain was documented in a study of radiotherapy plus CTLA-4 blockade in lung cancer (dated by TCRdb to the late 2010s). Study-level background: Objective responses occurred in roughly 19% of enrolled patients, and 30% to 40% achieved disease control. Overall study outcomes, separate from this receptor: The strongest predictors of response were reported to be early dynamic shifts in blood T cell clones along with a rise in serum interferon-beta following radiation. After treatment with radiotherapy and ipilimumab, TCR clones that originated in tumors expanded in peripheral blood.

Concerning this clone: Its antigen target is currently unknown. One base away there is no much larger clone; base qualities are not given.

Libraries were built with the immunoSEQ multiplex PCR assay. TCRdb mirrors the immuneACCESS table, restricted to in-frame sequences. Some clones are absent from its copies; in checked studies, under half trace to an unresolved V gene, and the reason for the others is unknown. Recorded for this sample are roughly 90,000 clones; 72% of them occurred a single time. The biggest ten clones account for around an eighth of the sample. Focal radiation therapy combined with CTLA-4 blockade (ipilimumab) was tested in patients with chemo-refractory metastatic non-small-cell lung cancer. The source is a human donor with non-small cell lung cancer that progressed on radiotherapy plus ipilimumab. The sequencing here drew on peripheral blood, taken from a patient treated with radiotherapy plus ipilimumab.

CDR3 region: CASGNFLQREQFF. The bases read TGTGCCAGTGGAAACTTTCTCCAACGGGAGCAGTTCTTC. The rearranged segments are TRBV27 and TRBJ2-1, with no confident D gene call. From the cysteine up to the phenylalanine, the CDR3 has a length of 13 residues. Only the CDR3 DNA is retained, 39 bases long and in frame from the first base. CDR1 and CDR2 are read off the germline V gene (reference sequence) as MNHEY and SMNVEV. V is clipped by 9 bases and J by 10 bases, and the sequence between their germline boundaries is 19 bases long.